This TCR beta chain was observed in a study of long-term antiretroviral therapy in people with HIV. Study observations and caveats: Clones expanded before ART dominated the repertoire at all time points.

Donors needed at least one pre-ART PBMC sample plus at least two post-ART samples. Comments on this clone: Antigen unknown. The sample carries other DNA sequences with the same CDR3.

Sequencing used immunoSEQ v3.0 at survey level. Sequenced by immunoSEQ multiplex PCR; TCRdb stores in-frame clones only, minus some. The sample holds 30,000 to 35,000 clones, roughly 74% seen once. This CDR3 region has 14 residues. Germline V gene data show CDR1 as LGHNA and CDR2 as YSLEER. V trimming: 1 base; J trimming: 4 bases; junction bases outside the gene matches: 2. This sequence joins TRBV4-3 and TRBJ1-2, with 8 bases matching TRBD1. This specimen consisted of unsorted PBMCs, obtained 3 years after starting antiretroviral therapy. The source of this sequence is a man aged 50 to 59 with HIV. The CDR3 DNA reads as TGCGCCAGCAGCCAAGCAGGGGGCTCCTATGGCTACACCTTC. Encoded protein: CASSQAGGSYGYTF.